These 24 T cell receptor beta chains were sequenced from one sample in a study of spatial heterogeneity in lung cancer. The time point is: sample taken at primary tumor resection. TCRdb redid the calling of the 5' RACE reads with MiXCR, one entry per CDR3 protein. The sample gives about 3,300 distinct CDR3 sequences, less than 3.5% of which show up once; approximately 17% is in the top ten. The source was lung tissue, collected at surgery. These receptors were obtained from a human donor with early-stage non-small cell lung cancer.

By sample fraction, this clonotype is medium-sized (0.01 to 0.1%). This beta chain is off target for a library built for alpha chains, so its abundance means little. The rearrangement uses TRBV20-1 and TRBJ2-2; no clear D. V lost 3 bases to trimming and J lost 4 bases, with 12 bases between them. CDR1 is DFQATT, CDR2 SNEGSKA, per germline (reference sequence). The CDR3 extends over 14 amino acids. This CDR3 reads CSASRRWGTGELFF. The DNA for the CDR3 is TGCAGTGCTAGTCGGCGATGGGGCACCGGGGAGCTGTTTTTT.

Within the sample, this clonotype is medium-sized. This beta chain is a stray read from a library made for alpha chains; its abundance is not meaningful. J is TRBJ2-1 and V is TRBV6-5; TRBD1 might be the D (5 bases). Germline V gene sequence: CDR1 MNHEY, CDR2 SVGAGI. The V end was cut by 0 bases, the J end by 0 bases, with 9 bases between. The CDR3 runs 16 residues. The CDR3 DNA reads TGTGCCAGCAGTTACTCGGCAGGGAACTCCTACAATGAGCAGTTCTTC. Encoded protein: CASSYSAGNSYNEQFF.

This clonotype is medium-sized within its sample. Because this beta chain is a stray read in a library intended to capture alpha chains, its abundance should not be given much weight. The V and J genes are TRBV6-1 and TRBJ2-6; no reliable D call. This CDR3 is built from 16 residues. Trimming stripped 5 bases from V and 0 bases from J, with 11 bases between. Germline V CDR1 and CDR2: MNHNS, SASEGT. The CDR3 loop is CASSTPRTSGANVLTF. CDR3 coding DNA: TGTGCCAGCAGTACACCAAGAACCTCTGGGGCCAACGTCCTGACTTTC.

This clonotype is judged medium-sized. As an off-target read in a library built for alpha chains, this beta chain has a frequency of little significance. The J gene is TRBJ2-3, the V gene TRBV9, with 7 bases matching TRBD1. The CDR3 is made up of 16 amino acids. J lost 0 bases, V lost 3 bases, and 7 bases had no gene match. The germline V gene encodes CDR1 SGDLS and CDR2 YYNGEE. The chain's CDR3 is CASSAGTALSTDTQYF. CDR3 nucleotide sequence: TGTGCCAGCAGCGCCGGGACAGCTCTAAGCACAGATACGCAGTATTTT.

This clonotype was detected a few times. The library was built for alpha chains, so this beta chain is an off-target read and its size means little. The chain links TRBV19 to TRBJ2-3, with 9 nucleotides matching TRBD1. Trimming at V came to 0 bases and at J to 6 bases, leaving 4 bases not matched to a gene. This CDR3 comprises 15 residues. In germline, CDR1 is LNHDA, CDR2 SQIVND (reference sequence). Here the CDR3 DNA reads TGTGCCAGTAGTATAGAGCTTGGGACAGGGGATACGCAGTATTTT. It codes for CASSIELGTGDTQYF.

As for this clonotype: Because the library targeted alpha chains, this beta chain is an off-target read whose size means little. The V and J genes are TRBV7-2 and TRBJ1-5; D is ambiguous. CDR3 length equals 14 residues. Between the trimmed V and J ends, which lost 5 bases and 6 bases, there was a span of 14 bases. The V gene's germline CDR1 is SGHTA and CDR2 FQGNSA. For the CDR3, the DNA is TGTGCCAGCAGCCTGCACGGGGTGAGTCAGCCCCAGCATTTT. It translates to CASSLHGVSQPQHF. Full variable domain (outside the CDR3, taken from reference TRBV7-2 and TRBJ1-5): GAGVSQSPSNKVTEKGKDVELRCDPISGHTALYWYRQSLGQGLEFLIYFQGNSAPDKSGLPSDRFSAERTGGSVSTLTIQRTQQEDSAVYLCASSLHGVSQPQHFGDGTRLSIL.

By share of the sample, this clonotype is medium-sized. With the library built for alpha chains, this beta chain is off target and its frequency is not meaningful. The chain couples TRBV4-2 to TRBJ2-7, with a weak D call TRBD1 (6 bases). The V gene's germline CDR1 is LGHNA and CDR2 YNFKEQ. Trimming pared 3 bases from V and 0 bases from J, leaving 12 bases between. This CDR3 has 15 residues. The CDR3 region is CASSHESDSSYEQYF. The CDR3 nucleotides are TGTGCCAGCAGCCACGAATCGGACAGCTCCTACGAGCAGTACTTC.

Relative to its sample, this clonotype is medium-sized. This beta chain is a stray sequence in a library constructed for alpha chains; its clone size is not meaningful. The V gene is TRBV2, the J gene TRBJ2-7; 10 bases agree with TRBD1. The CDR3 is made up of 15 amino acids. The ends lost 6 bases at V and 1 base at J; junction bases unmatched: 6. Germline loops: CDR1 SNHLY, CDR2 FYNNEI. The CDR3, as DNA: TGTGCCAGCAGCGTGCCGGGACAGGGGTCCTACGAGCAGTACGTC. This sequence encodes CASSVPGQGSYEQYV.

This clonotype is termed medium-sized. This beta chain slipped into a library made for alpha chains as a stray read, so its size is not meaningful. The chain uses TRBV2 and TRBJ1-2; perhaps TRBD1 as D (5 bases). CDR1 SNHLY and CDR2 FYNNEI come from the germline V gene. V dropped 3 bases and J dropped 13 bases, with 12 bases sitting between them. The CDR3 length is 11 residues. The DNA of the CDR3 is TGTGCCAGCAGTGATTGGAACAGGAGCACCTTC. Protein: CASSDWNRSTF.

This clonotype counts as medium-sized (0.01 to 0.1%). This beta chain is a stray read from a library made for alpha chains; its abundance is not meaningful. CDR3 in amino acids: CSAPPPLGGSPLHF. In nucleotides, the CDR3 is TGCAGTGCCCCTCCTCCCTTAGGAGGCTCACCCCTCCACTTT. J is TRBJ1-6 and V is TRBV20-1; no definite D call. Trimming removed 6 bases from V and 10 bases from J, with 19 bases in between. The CDR3 is 14 residues long. The V gene's germline CDR1 is DFQATT and CDR2 SNEGSKA (reference sequence).

Within the sample, this clonotype is medium-sized. The library was prepared for alpha chains; this beta chain is a stray read, so its frequency means little. The chain uses TRBV10-3 and TRBJ2-1, with D tentatively TRBD1 (5 bases). Trimming removed 4 bases from V and 14 bases from J, with 15 bases in between. This CDR3 spans 12 amino acids. CDR1 and CDR2 (germline): ENHRY, SYGVKD. This CDR3 is CAISVGRETKFF. The CDR3 DNA reads as TGTGCCATCAGTGTGGGCAGGGAAACTAAGTTCTTC.

In this sample, this clonotype is medium-sized (0.01 to 0.1%). This beta chain is an off-target read within a library intended for alpha chains, so its frequency means little. The gene calls are TRBV30 and TRBJ2-7, with 10 nucleotides matching TRBD1. Germline trimming cut 4 bases from V and 3 bases from J; bases unmatched to any gene: 3. The CDR3 totals 13 residues. The V gene's germline CDR1 is GTSNPN and CDR2 SVGIG (reference sequence). The CDR3 DNA reads TGTGCCTGGAAGGGGACAGGGGACTACGAGCAGTACTTC. This translates into CAWKGTGDYEQYF.

This clonotype is deemed medium-sized. Found in a library prepared for alpha chains, this beta chain is an off-target read, and its abundance has little meaning. The chain has TRBV7-6 and TRBJ1-1; 7 nucleotides agree with TRBD1. Looked up from germline, CDR1 is SGHVS and CDR2 is FNYEAQ. V was pared by 5 bases and J by 0 bases, with 15 bases of the junction left unmatched. The CDR3 is 18 residues long. The CDR3 sequence is CASSLVGQQNNLNTEAFF. The DNA for the CDR3 is TGTGCCAGCAGCCTCGTGGGACAGCAGAATAATCTGAACACTGAAGCTTTCTTT. The full variable domain, with the rest looked up from reference TRBV7-6 and TRBJ1-1, is GAGVSQSPRYKVTKRGQDVALRCDPISGHVSLYWYRQALGQGPEFLTYFNYEAQQDKSGLPNDRFSAERPEGSISTLTIQRTEQRDSAMYRCASSLVGQQNNLNTEAFFGQGTRLTVV.

Relative to its sample, this clonotype is medium-sized. The library was prepared for alpha chains; this beta chain is a stray read, so its frequency means little. The V call is TRBV20-1, the J call TRBJ2-1; D not certain. V was shortened by 6 bases and J by 3 bases, with 15 bases between the two germline ends. The V gene's germline CDR1 is DFQATT and CDR2 SNEGSKA (reference sequence). The CDR3 consists of 14 residues. CDR3 residues: CSAPHGRGYNEQFF. DNA of the CDR3: TGCAGTGCCCCCCATGGCAGAGGCTACAATGAGCAGTTCTTC.

This clonotype was counted ten times or more. The library was designed around alpha chains, so this beta chain is a stray read whose abundance carries little weight. The chain combines TRBV2 with TRBJ2-7; 9 nucleotides line up with TRBD2. The CDR3 is 15 residues long. Trimming at V came to 1 base and at J to 2 bases, leaving 3 bases not matched to a gene. In germline, CDR1 is SNHLY, CDR2 FYNNEI. In DNA form, the CDR3 reads TGTGCCAGCAGTGAAGGGACTAGCGACGCCTACGAGCAGTACTTC. This codes for CASSEGTSDAYEQYF. Complete variable domain (other parts from reference TRBV2 and TRBJ2-7): EPEVTQTPSHQVTQMGQEVILRCVPISNHLYFYWYRQILGQKVEFLVSFYNNEISEKSEIFDDQFSVERPDGSNFTLKIRSTKLEDSAMYFCASSEGTSDAYEQYFGPGTRLTVT.

This clonotype is classed as medium-sized (0.01 to 0.1%). A library made for alpha chains picked up this beta chain off target, so its size means little. This sequence joins TRBV5-4 and TRBJ1-2, with unresolved D. V was clipped by 3 bases and J by 4 bases, with 13 bases between them. The V gene's germline CDR1 is SGHNT and CDR2 YYREEE (reference sequence). This CDR3 comprises 14 residues. CDR3 loop: CASSSYSESYGYTF. DNA of the CDR3: TGTGCCAGCAGCTCATACTCCGAGAGCTATGGCTACACCTTC.

By share, this clonotype ranks as medium-sized. This beta chain slipped into a library made for alpha chains as a stray read, so its size is not meaningful. This chain links TRBV18 with TRBJ2-5; D remains unclear. Germline CDR1 KGHSH, CDR2 LQKENI. Trimming took off 2 bases at V and 3 bases at J, with 4 bases between the two ends. This CDR3 region has 12 residues. The CDR3 protein is CASSPKKETQYF. The CDR3 nucleotides read TGTGCCAGCTCACCAAAGAAAGAGACCCAGTACTTC.

This clonotype was recorded at least ten times. Since it is a stray read in a library aimed at alpha chains, this beta chain has a size that is not meaningful. The chain combines TRBV7-2 with TRBJ1-6, with 8 positions matching TRBD1. The V and J ends lost 6 bases and 6 bases, in that order; junction bases with no gene match: 10. Germline V gene lookup returns CDR1 SGHTA and CDR2 FQGNSA. CDR3 length equals 16 residues. CDR3 bases: TGTGCCAGCAGTCAAAATGGACAGGGAACTAATTCACCCCTCCACTTT. This gives the protein CASSQNGQGTNSPLHF. The full variable domain, its missing parts supplied by reference TRBV7-2 and TRBJ1-6, is GAGVSQSPSNKVTEKGKDVELRCDPISGHTALYWYRQSLGQGLEFLIYFQGNSAPDKSGLPSDRFSAERTGGSVSTLTIQRTQQEDSAVYLCASSQNGQGTNSPLHFGNGTRLTVT.

On this clonotype: Since the library was made to target alpha chains, this beta chain is a stray read and its abundance is not meaningful. The genes are TRBV7-2 and TRBJ2-7; 8 bases line up with TRBD2. CDR1 is SGHTA and CDR2 is FQGNSA in the germline V gene. The CDR3 contains 16 residues. J lost 4 bases, V lost 5 bases, and 13 bases had no gene match. This CDR3 is CASSIQGAGGQYEQYF. The CDR3 region has the DNA TGTGCCAGCAGCATACAGGGTGCGGGAGGACAATACGAGCAGTACTTC.

In this sample, this clonotype turned up many times. As an off-target read in a library built for alpha chains, this beta chain has a frequency of little significance. This chain joins TRBV7-2 and TRBJ2-3; D is perhaps TRBD2 (5 bases). This CDR3 is 20 amino acids long. Looked up from germline, CDR1 is SGHTA and CDR2 is FQGNSA. V gave up 1 base and J gave up 0 bases, with 23 bases separating them. Written as DNA, the CDR3 is TGTGCCAGCAGCTTAGATCCGGGATTGTTTTGGGGAGCGAGCACAGATACGCAGTATTTT. It is translated as CASSLDPGLFWGASTDTQYF.

By share of the sample, this clonotype is medium-sized (0.01 to 0.1%). Because the library targeted alpha chains, this beta chain is an off-target read whose size means little. The rearrangement joins TRBV7-2 to TRBJ1-1; maybe TRBD1 (5 bases). This CDR3 spans 15 amino acids. V was clipped by 6 bases and J by 4 bases, with 18 bases between them. Germline V gene lookup returns CDR1 SGHTA and CDR2 FQGNSA. CDR3 nucleotides: TGTGCCAGCAGTCTTACGGTCGGGGGGAGCACTGAAGCTTTCTTT. It translates to CASSLTVGGSTEAFF.

By its share, this clonotype is medium-sized. The size of this beta chain means little, since it is a stray read in a library made for alpha chains. CDR3 DNA sequence: TGTGCCAGCAGTTTATGGGTGGGGGGGACAGATACGCAGTATTTT. It is translated as CASSLWVGGTDTQYF. This chain uses TRBV27 with TRBJ2-3; 7 nucleotides align to TRBD2. Germline V gives CDR1 MNHEY, CDR2 SMNVEV (reference sequence). With 1 base clipped from V and 3 bases from J, the junction kept 4 bases outside the gene matches. The CDR3 loop spans 15 amino acids.

By frequency in the sample, this clonotype is medium-sized (0.01 to 0.1%). Because this beta chain is a stray read in a library intended to capture alpha chains, its abundance should not be given much weight. V usage is TRBV6-6 and J usage is TRBJ2-3; D is uncertain. Germline assignment: CDR1 MNHNY and CDR2 SVGAGI (reference sequence). The CDR3 consists of 18 residues. Trimming left V 4 bases short and J 0 bases short, with 20 bases between. In DNA, the CDR3 is TGTGCCAGCAGTTCACCCGCCCGGTCTCAGGATAGCACAGATACGCAGTATTTT. Its protein product is CASSSPARSQDSTDTQYF.

In its sample, this clonotype is medium-sized. Little can be read into the size of this beta chain, an off-target read in a library designed for alpha chains. This chain connects TRBV7-2 to TRBJ1-5, with a weak D call TRBD1 (5 bases). CDR1 is SGHTA and CDR2 is FQGNSA in the germline V gene. The CDR3 has 15 amino acids. V shed 5 bases and J shed 6 bases, with 17 bases lying between them. Written as DNA, the CDR3 is TGTGCCAGCAGCGCAACTAGGGGAGTAGGTCAGCCCCAGCATTTT. This translates into CASSATRGVGQPQHF.